Listed here are 27 T cell receptor beta chains from one sample, sequenced in a study of blood T cells in healthy people across ages. Through a sample-barcoded 5' primer and a J-beta primer mix, a second PCR was run for roughly 7 to 11 cycles. In TCRdb, the 5' RACE reads were re-called with MiXCR into one record per CDR3 protein. The sample contains hundreds of thousands of distinct CDR3 sequences, 55% to 75% of which appear only once. Sequenced input: blood. These receptors originate from a man aged 25-40 years in good health.

The chain joins TRBV20-1 to TRBJ1-2, with D possibly matching TRBD1 (5 bases). V lost 1 base and J lost 8, with 11 bases in between. This CDR3 is built from 12 residues. Looked up from germline, CDR1 is DFQATT and CDR2 is SNEGSKA (reference sequence). CDR3 in DNA: TGCAGTGCTAGAGCGGGGGTGGGGGGCTACACCTTC. As protein: CSARAGVGGYTF.

The V and J genes are TRBV5-1 and TRBJ2-1; D may correspond to TRBD1 or TRBD2 (5 bases each). Germline CDR1 is SGHRS and CDR2 is YFSETQ. With 3 bases removed from V and 3 bases from J, the gap between germline ends came to 22 bases. CDR3 size: 18 residues. CDR3 residues: CASSWPGAGQRDYNEQFF. The CDR3 coding sequence is TGCGCCAGCAGCTGGCCCGGGGCCGGGCAAAGGGACTACAATGAGCAGTTCTTC.

The V call is TRBV12-3 or TRBV12-4, the J call TRBJ2-1, with TRBD1 matching over 8 bases. The length of the CDR3 is 15 residues. Losses at the gene ends were 1 base for V and 7 bases for J; bases not matched to a gene: 6. CDR3 sequence reads: CASSLGTGFDNEQFF. CDR3 DNA: TGTGCCAGCAGTTTAGGGACAGGGTTTGATAATGAGCAGTTCTTC.

The chain links TRBV4-3 to TRBJ2-3, with 10 bases identical to TRBD2. This CDR3 has 17 amino acids. Unmatched junction bases numbered 7, after V lost 0 bases and J lost 4 bases. Germline-derived CDR1 and CDR2 are LGHNA and YSLEER. The CDR3 spells CASSQDGSGRAPDTQYF. DNA of the CDR3: TGCGCCAGCAGCCAAGATGGGAGCGGGAGGGCCCCAGATACGCAGTATTTT.

This chain uses TRBV9 with TRBJ2-3; 12 nucleotides agree with TRBD2. Germline CDR1 is SGDLS and CDR2 is YYNGEE. Trimming cost V 0 bases and J 6 bases; bases outside gene matches: 11. The CDR3 contains 18 residues. The DNA for the CDR3 is TGTGCCAGCAGCGTAGCAAGTCCGGGACTAGCGGGTCGGGATACGCAGTATTTT. Translated: CASSVASPGLAGRDTQYF.

V usage is TRBV3-1 and J usage is TRBJ2-7; weak D call: TRBD2 (6 bases). V lost 4 bases and J lost 6, with 22 bases in between. The CDR3 runs to 16 residues. CDR1 and CDR2 (germline): LGHDT, YNNKEL (reference sequence). This chain's CDR3 is CASSPNWGSGGGEQYF. CDR3 DNA: TGTGCCAGCAGCCCTAATTGGGGGAGTGGGGGAGGCGAGCAGTACTTC.

The chain has TRBV7-9 and TRBJ2-3; possibly TRBD2 for D (5 bases). The germline V and J ends were trimmed by 1 base and 2 bases, with 10 bases remaining between them. There are 15 residues in the CDR3. Germline V gene data show CDR1 as SEHNR and CDR2 as FQNEAQ (reference sequence). The DNA for the CDR3 is TGTGCCAGCAGCTTAGGGCGAGCGGACACAGATACGCAGTATTTT. It encodes CASSLGRADTDTQYF. Together with reference TRBV7-9 and TRBJ2-3, the CDR3 gives the full variable domain: DTGVSQNPRHKITKRGQNVTFRCDPISEHNRLYWYRQTLGQGPEFLTYFQNEAQLEKSRLLSDRFSAERPKGSFSTLEIQRTEQGDSAMYLCASSLGRADTDTQYFGPGTRLTVL.

About this clonotype itself: Germline is not matched at one junction end, which may reflect a read error. The chain combines TRBV28 with TRBJ2-4; 8 positions agree with TRBD2. The CDR3 loop spans 15 amino acids. Germline V gene sequence: CDR1 MDHEN, CDR2 SYDVKM. The DNA of the CDR3 is TGTGCCAGCAGTTTCCTCGGACTAGCCAAAAACGTTCAGTACTTC. This sequence encodes CASSFLGLAKNVQYF.

This clonotype was observed a few times. The genes are TRBV6-2 or TRBV6-3 and TRBJ2-7; a weak D match, TRBD1 (6 bases). Germline CDR1 MNHEY, CDR2 SVGEGT. This CDR3 has 14 amino acids. Trimming cost V 7 bases and J 0 bases, with 13 bases left between them. The CDR3 here is CASTLQGSSYEQYF. The CDR3 DNA sequence: TGTGCCAGCACCTTACAGGGTAGCTCCTACGAGCAGTACTTC.

This clonotype was found a few times. This chain connects TRBV7-2 to TRBJ2-7; the D is unclear. The CDR3 sequence is 16 residues long. Germline V gives CDR1 SGHTA, CDR2 FQGNSA. Trimming removed 5 bases from V and 5 bases from J, with 22 bases in between. The CDR3 is CASSLISDRSFHEQYF. CDR3 coding DNA: TGTGCCAGCAGCCTAATAAGTGATCGGAGCTTTCACGAGCAGTACTTC.

V is TRBV12-3 or TRBV12-4 and J is TRBJ2-7, with TRBD1 matching over 8 bases. The CDR3 sequence is 14 residues long. With 8 bases clipped from V and 4 bases from J, the junction kept 10 bases outside the gene matches. CDR3 residues: CASGQGREAYEQYF. The CDR3, as DNA: TGTGCCAGCGGACAGGGCAGGGAAGCGTACGAGCAGTACTTC.

The chain recombines TRBV6-5 with TRBJ2-7; D may be TRBD2 (6 bases). The V end was cut by 6 bases, the J end by 4 bases, with 16 bases between. The CDR3 is 14 amino acids. CDR1 and CDR2 from the germline V gene are MNHEY and SVGAGI. DNA for the CDR3: TGTGCCAGCAGAGGCGCCTTTGGGACTTACGAGCAGTACTTC. Protein: CASRGAFGTYEQYF.

The rearrangement joins TRBV9 to TRBJ2-5, with 7 bases fitting TRBD1. The J call is uncertain, as TRBJ2-7 better fits the DNA end. The CDR3 totals 14 residues. Germline V lookup: CDR1 SGDLS, CDR2 YYNGEE. This CDR3 reads CASSARDSYYEQYF. Written as DNA, the CDR3 is TGTGCCAGCAGCGCCCGGGACAGTTACTACGAGCAGTACTTC.

This chain connects TRBV3-1 to TRBJ1-2, with TRBD1 matching 8 bases. This CDR3 spans 18 amino acids. Germline CDR1 is LGHDT and CDR2 is YNNKEL (reference sequence). The V segment lost 0 bases and the J segment 6 bases; nucleotides outside the gene matches: 15. The CDR3 loop is CASSQDFGPGQGTNGYTF. DNA for the CDR3: TGTGCCAGCAGCCAAGATTTTGGGCCAGGACAGGGCACCAATGGCTACACCTTC.

The V gene is TRBV7-2, the J gene TRBJ1-6; 7 positions match TRBD1. V was clipped by 2 bases and J by 5 bases; unmatched bases: 6. CDR1 is SGHTA and CDR2 is FQGNSA in the germline V gene. This CDR3 spans 16 amino acids. The CDR3 sequence is CASSLRARGDNSPLHF. The CDR3 DNA sequence: TGTGCCAGCAGCTTACGTGCCAGGGGGGATAATTCACCCCTCCACTTT.

This clonotype was counted between two and nine times. The chain links TRBV6-1 to TRBJ2-1; the match to TRBD2 covers 7 bases. The trim removed 2 bases at V and 5 bases at J, leaving 6 bases unmatched. The germline CDR1 and CDR2 sequences are MNHNS and SASEGT. The CDR3 is made up of 15 amino acids. The DNA for the CDR3 is TGTGCCAGCAGTGAATTCGGGAGGCGAGACAATGAGCAGTTCTTC. The encoded protein is CASSEFGRRDNEQFF.

The chain couples TRBV15 to TRBJ2-1; D is perhaps TRBD1 or TRBD2 (5 bases each). CDR1 and CDR2 (germline): LNHNV, YYDKDF (reference sequence). The CDR3 is made up of 16 amino acids. Between the trimmed V and J ends, which lost 1 base and 0 bases, there was a span of 10 bases. The CDR3 protein is CATSRGDRSSYNEQFF. CDR3 sequence (DNA): TGTGCCACCAGCAGAGGGGACCGTAGCTCCTACAATGAGCAGTTCTTC. Supplemented by reference TRBV15 and TRBJ2-1, the full variable domain reads DAMVIQNPRYQVTQFGKPVTLSCSQTLNHNVMYWYQQKSSQAPKLLFHYYDKDFNNEADTPDNFQSRRPNTSFCFLDIRSPGLGDTAMYLCATSRGDRSSYNEQFFGPGTRLTVL.

This rearrangement joins TRBV21-1 to TRBJ2-5; whether TRBD1, the table's D call, matches the DNA was not checked. TRBV21-1 is shown as a pseudogene. This CDR3 comprises 15 residues. CDR3 amino acids: CASILGAGGAEAQYF. CDR3 sequence (DNA): TGTGCCAGCATCCTGGGGGCAGGGGGCGCTGAGGCCCAGTACTTC.

The chain couples TRBV7-9 to TRBJ1-1, with 7 bases lining up with TRBD1. Germline assignment: CDR1 SEHNR and CDR2 FQNEAQ (reference sequence). Trimming removed 4 bases from V and 7 bases from J; junction bases left unmatched: 12. This CDR3 spans 15 amino acids. CDR3: CASSSGLDRAGEAFF. The CDR3 DNA reads TGTGCCAGCAGCTCCGGCCTTGACAGGGCGGGTGAAGCTTTCTTT. The full variable domain, with the rest looked up from reference TRBV7-9 and TRBJ1-1, is DTGVSQNPRHKITKRGQNVTFRCDPISEHNRLYWYRQTLGQGPEFLTYFQNEAQLEKSRLLSDRFSAERPKGSFSTLEIQRTEQGDSAMYLCASSSGLDRAGEAFFGQGTRLTVV.

The chain combines TRBV7-8 with TRBJ2-7, with D hard to call. The CDR3 length is 14 residues. Looked up from germline, CDR1 is SGHVS and CDR2 is FQNEAQ. V was cut by 0 bases and J by 3 bases, with 9 bases left in between. This CDR3 reads CASSLAGLDYEQYF. CDR3 bases: TGTGCCAGCAGCTTAGCGGGCTTAGACTACGAGCAGTACTTC.

This chain links TRBV7-9 with TRBJ2-7; TRBD1 or TRBD2 may be the D gene (5 bases each). V was shortened by 4 bases and J by 1 base, with 11 bases between the two germline ends. Germline assignment: CDR1 SEHNR and CDR2 FQNEAQ (reference sequence). This CDR3 is built from 14 residues. This CDR3 is CASSSRDGSYEQYF. In DNA, the CDR3 is TGTGCCAGCAGCTCCCGGGACGGGTCCTACGAGCAGTACTTC.

This clonotype was counted a few times. V and J are TRBV20-1 and TRBJ2-3; D gene ambiguous. This CDR3 has 12 amino acids. In germline, CDR1 is DFQATT, CDR2 SNEGSKA (reference sequence). V was trimmed by 6 bases and J by 2 bases, leaving 9 bases between them. CDR3 in DNA: TGCAGTGCCCCTCCCCCCACAGATACGCAGTATTTT. Translation gives CSAPPPTDTQYF.

The chain recombines TRBV18 with TRBJ2-1; 7 nucleotides line up with TRBD2. The CDR3 has 14 amino acids. V dropped 2 bases and J dropped 10; count of bases not matched to a gene: 8. Per the germline V gene, CDR1 is KGHSH and CDR2 is LQKENI. The CDR3 region is CASSPVGGPEEQFF. The CDR3 region has the DNA TGTGCCAGCTCACCAGTGGGAGGGCCAGAGGAGCAGTTCTTC.

The CDR3 DNA reads as TGTGCCAGCAGCTTAGGAGTTCGGCTCTCTAGCACAGATACGCAGTATTTT. It codes for CASSLGVRLSSTDTQYF. The rearrangement uses TRBV7-2 and TRBJ2-3, with D hard to call. V lost 1 base, J lost 0 bases, and 14 bases lay in between. Per germline, CDR1 SGHTA and CDR2 FQGNSA. This CDR3 contains 17 residues.

Concerning this clonotype: Since the CDR3 does not end with the conserved phenylalanine or tryptophan, this likely comes from a read error. The chain recombines TRBV5-1 with TRBJ2-6; D gene uncertain. The length of the CDR3 is 18 residues. The V gene lost 4 bases and the J gene lost 0 bases, with 17 bases spanning the gap. Germline V gives CDR1 SGHRS, CDR2 YFSETQ. CDR3 DNA sequence: TGCGCCAGCAGCCTGACAACGGGTAGAATCTCTGGGGCCAACGTCCTGACTATC. Translated, it gives CASSLTTGRISGANVLTI.

V usage is TRBV7-2 and J usage is TRBJ1-2; 7 positions agree with TRBD1. The V and J ends lost 2 bases and 4 bases, in that order; junction bases with no gene match: 10. CDR1 is SGHTA, CDR2 FQGNSA, per germline. This CDR3 contains 16 residues. The CDR3 DNA is TGTGCCAGCAGCTTAACCTCGCGGGGGACAGTCTATGGCTACACCTTC. Amino acid sequence: CASSLTSRGTVYGYTF.

This clonotype was observed a single time. V and J are TRBV7-2 and TRBJ2-7; no reliable D call. Trimming left V 1 base short and J 5 bases short, with 6 bases between. Germline CDR1 and CDR2: SGHTA and FQGNSA. CDR3 size: 12 residues. The CDR3, as DNA: TGTGCCAGCAGCTTAGGGGCCGACGAGCAGTACTTC. The encoded protein is CASSLGADEQYF.